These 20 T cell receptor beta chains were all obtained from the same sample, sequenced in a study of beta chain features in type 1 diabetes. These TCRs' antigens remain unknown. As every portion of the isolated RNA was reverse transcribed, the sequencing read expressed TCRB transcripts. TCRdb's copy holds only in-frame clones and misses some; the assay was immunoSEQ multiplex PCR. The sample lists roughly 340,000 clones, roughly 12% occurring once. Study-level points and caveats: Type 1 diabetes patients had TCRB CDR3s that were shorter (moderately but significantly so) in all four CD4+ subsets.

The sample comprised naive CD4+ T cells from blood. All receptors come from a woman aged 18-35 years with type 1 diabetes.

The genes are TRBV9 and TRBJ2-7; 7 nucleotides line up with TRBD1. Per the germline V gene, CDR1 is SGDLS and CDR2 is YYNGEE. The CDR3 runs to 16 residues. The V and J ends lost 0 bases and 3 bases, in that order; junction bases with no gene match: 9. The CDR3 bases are TGTGCCAGCAGCGTAGATCGACAGGGACCTTACTACGAGCAGTACTTC. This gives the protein CASSVDRQGPYYEQYF.

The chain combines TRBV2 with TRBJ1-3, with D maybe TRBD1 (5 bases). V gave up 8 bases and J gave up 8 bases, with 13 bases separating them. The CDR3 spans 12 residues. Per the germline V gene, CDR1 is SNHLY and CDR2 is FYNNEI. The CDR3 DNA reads TGTGCCAGCCGGGGGAATAGGGACACCATATATTTT. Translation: CASRGNRDTIYF.

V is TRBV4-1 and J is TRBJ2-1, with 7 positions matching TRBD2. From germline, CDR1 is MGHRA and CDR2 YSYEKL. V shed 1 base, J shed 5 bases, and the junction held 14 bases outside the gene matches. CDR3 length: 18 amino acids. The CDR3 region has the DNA TGCGCCAGCAGCCAAGTGGTGAGGAAGCTAGCGGAGGACAATGAGCAGTTCTTC. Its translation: CASSQVVRKLAEDNEQFF.

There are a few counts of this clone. The CDR3 DNA reads TGCAGCGTTGAAGTCCTTTCTGACACCGGGGAGCTGTTTTTT. As protein: CSVEVLSDTGELFF. The rearrangement uses TRBV29-1 and TRBJ2-2; D not resolved. CDR1 is SQVTM, CDR2 ANQGSEA, per germline. The CDR3 sequence is 14 residues long. With 1 base removed from V and 3 bases from J, the gap between germline ends came to 9 bases.

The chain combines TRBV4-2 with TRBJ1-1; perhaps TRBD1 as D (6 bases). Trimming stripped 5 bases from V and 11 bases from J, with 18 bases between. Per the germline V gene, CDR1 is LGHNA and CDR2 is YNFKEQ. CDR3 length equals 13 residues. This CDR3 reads CASSDGSGVGAFF. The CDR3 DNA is TGTGCCAGCAGCGACGGTTCAGGGGTAGGGGCTTTCTTT.

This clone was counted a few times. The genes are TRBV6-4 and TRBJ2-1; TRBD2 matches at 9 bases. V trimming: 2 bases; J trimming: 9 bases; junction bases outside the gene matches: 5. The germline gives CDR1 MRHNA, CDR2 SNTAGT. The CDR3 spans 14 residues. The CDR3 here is CASSDRLAGTEQFF. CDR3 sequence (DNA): TGTGCCAGCAGTGACCGGCTAGCGGGAACTGAGCAGTTCTTC.

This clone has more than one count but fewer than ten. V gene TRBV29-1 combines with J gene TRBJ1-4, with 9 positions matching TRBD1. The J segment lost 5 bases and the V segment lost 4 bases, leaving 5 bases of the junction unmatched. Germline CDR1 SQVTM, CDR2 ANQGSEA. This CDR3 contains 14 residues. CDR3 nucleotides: TGCAGCGTTGGGCGCGGGACAGGGAATGAAAAACTGTTTTTT. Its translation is CSVGRGTGNEKLFF.

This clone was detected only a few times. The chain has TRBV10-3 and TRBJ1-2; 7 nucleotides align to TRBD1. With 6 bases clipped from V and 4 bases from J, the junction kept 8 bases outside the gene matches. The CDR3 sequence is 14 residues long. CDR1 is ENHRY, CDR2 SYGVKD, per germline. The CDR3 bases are TGTGCCATCAGCGGGACAGAATTACTCTATGGCTACACCTTC. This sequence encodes CAISGTELLYGYTF.

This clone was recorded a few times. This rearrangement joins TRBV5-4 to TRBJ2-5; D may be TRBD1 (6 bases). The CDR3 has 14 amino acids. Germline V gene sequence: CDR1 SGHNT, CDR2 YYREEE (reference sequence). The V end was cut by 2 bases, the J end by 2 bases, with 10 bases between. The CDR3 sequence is CASSFGQPQETQYF. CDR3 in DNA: TGTGCCAGCAGCTTCGGACAGCCACAAGAGACCCAGTACTTC.

The CDR3 spells CASSQGDSRTDTQYF. CDR3 coding DNA: TGTGCCAGCAGCCAGGGTGACAGTCGCACAGATACGCAGTATTTT. V is TRBV9 and J is TRBJ2-3; D is possibly TRBD1 (5 bases). This CDR3 has 15 amino acids. CDR1 is SGDLS, CDR2 YYNGEE, per germline. V gave up 4 bases and J gave up 1 base, with 13 bases separating them.

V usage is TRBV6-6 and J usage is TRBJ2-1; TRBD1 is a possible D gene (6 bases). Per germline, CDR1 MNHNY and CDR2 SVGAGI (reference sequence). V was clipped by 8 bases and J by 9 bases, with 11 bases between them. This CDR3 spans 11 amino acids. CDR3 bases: TGTGCCAGCCTAACACAGGGTGAGCAGTTCTTC. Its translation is CASLTQGEQFF.

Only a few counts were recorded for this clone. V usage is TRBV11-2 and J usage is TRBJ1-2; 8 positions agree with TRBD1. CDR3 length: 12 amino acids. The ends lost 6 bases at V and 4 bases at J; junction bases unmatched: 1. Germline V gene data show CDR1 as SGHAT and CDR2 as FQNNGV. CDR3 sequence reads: CASSTGGYGYTF. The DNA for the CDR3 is TGTGCCAGCAGTACAGGGGGCTATGGCTACACCTTC.

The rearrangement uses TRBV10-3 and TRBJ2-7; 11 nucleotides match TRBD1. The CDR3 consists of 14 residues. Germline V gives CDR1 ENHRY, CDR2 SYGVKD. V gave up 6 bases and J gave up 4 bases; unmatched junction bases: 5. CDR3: CAIRGQGVRYEQYF. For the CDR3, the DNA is TGTGCCATCAGGGGACAGGGGGTACGTTACGAGCAGTACTTC.

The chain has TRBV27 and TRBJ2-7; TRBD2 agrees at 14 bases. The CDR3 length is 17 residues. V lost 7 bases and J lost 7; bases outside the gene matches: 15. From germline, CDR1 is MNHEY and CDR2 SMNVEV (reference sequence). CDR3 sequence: CASTPLEGLAGAGEQYF. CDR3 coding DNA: TGTGCCAGCACCCCTCTGGAGGGACTAGCGGGAGCTGGTGAGCAGTACTTC.

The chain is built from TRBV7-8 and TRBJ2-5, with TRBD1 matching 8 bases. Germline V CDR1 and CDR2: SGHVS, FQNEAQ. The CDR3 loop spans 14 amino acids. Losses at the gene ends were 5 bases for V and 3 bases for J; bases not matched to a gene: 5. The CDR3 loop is CASSHGQGEETQYF. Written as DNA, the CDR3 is TGTGCCAGCAGCCATGGACAGGGCGAAGAGACCCAGTACTTC.

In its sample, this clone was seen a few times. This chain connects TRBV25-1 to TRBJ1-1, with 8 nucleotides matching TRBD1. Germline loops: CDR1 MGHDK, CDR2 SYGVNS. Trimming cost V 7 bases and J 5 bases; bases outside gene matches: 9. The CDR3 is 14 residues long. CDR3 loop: CASKSRTGRTEAFF. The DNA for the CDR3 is TGTGCCAGCAAGAGTCGGACAGGGCGTACTGAAGCTTTCTTT.

CDR3: CASSQGSADYGYTF. The CDR3 nucleotides are TGTGCCAGCTCCCAAGGATCGGCGGACTATGGCTACACCTTC. J is TRBJ1-2 and V is TRBV18, with unresolved D. Trimming left V 6 bases short and J 3 bases short, with 14 bases between. The CDR3 consists of 14 residues. Germline CDR1 KGHSH, CDR2 LQKENI. Using reference TRBV18 and TRBJ1-2 for the parts outside the CDR3, the full variable domain is NAGVMQNPRHLVRRRGQEARLRCSPMKGHSHVYWYRQLPEEGLKFMVYLQKENIIDESGMPKERFSAEFPKEGPSILRIQQVVRGDSAAYFCASSQGSADYGYTFGSGTRLTVV.

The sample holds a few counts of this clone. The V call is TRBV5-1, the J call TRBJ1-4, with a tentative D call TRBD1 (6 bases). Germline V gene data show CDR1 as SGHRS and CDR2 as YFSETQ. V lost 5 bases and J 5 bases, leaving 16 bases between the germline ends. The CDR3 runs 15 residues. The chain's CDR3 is CASRPNGQLNEKLFF. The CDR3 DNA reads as TGCGCCAGCAGGCCCAACGGACAGTTAAATGAAAAACTGTTTTTT.

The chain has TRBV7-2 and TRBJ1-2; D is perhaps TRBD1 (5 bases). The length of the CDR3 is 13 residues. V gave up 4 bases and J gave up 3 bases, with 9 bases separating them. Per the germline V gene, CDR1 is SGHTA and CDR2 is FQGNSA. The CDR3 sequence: CASSSRAYYGYTF. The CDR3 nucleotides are TGTGCCAGCAGCTCCAGGGCCTACTATGGCTACACCTTC.

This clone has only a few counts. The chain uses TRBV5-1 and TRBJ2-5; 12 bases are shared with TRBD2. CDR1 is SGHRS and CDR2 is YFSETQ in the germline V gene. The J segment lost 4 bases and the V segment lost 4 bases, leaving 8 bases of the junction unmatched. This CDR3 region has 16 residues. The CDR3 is CASSPLAGGLGETQYF. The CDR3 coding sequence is TGCGCCAGCAGCCCCCTAGCGGGGGGGCTCGGAGAGACCCAGTACTTC.